This T cell receptor (beta chain) was captured in a study of cytomegalovirus exposure and HLA in healthy donors (dated by TCRdb to the late 2010s). Notes on the research overall: The roughly 700 repertoires of the first cohort and the 120 validation repertoires were produced on the same platform, according to a later analysis. The study aimed to test whether cataloging public T cell receptors could reveal signatures of past pathogen exposure. In addition to the first cohort of 666 subjects, a separate validation cohort of 130 or so different subjects was used. High-throughput TCR immunosequencing, statistical association of individual TCRs with disease status, and machine learning were combined to predict cytomegalovirus infection status. What the research found in general, with its limitations: In vitro tests confirmed that a few of the cytomegalovirus-associated TCR beta chains recognize cytomegalovirus antigens. In both the original and validation cohorts, the classifier was reported to diagnose cytomegalovirus status with high specificity and sensitivity. In the study, around 150 TCR beta chains were listed as associated with cytomegalovirus. While some public TCRs were present in many individuals, most TCR sequences turned up only very rarely across donors. Of the cluster scores, about 94% were above 0 in a later analysis, which found that TCRs clustered in the first cohort also tended to co-occur in the 95 to 150 validation repertoires. A later analysis had no HLA typing for the validation cohort, so co-occurrence there was scored across all 110 or so repertoires. It was suggested by the authors that the approach could potentially be generalized to other disease states and immunological phenotypes.

Regarding this clone: Its specific antigen is unknown. Nothing much larger sits one base from this clone, and base qualities are not available.

Separate from the roughly 650-subject first cohort, the validation cohort of 90 to 150 subjects was the group to which the donors belonged. V ends up 2 bases short and J 9 bases short, with an unmatched junction base count of 3. Taken from cysteine to phenylalanine, the CDR3 has 13 residues. The only DNA kept is the CDR3, 39 bases in frame from the first base. Reading the germline V gene gives CDR1 SGHDT and CDR2 YYEEEE. Preparation of the library involved the immunoSEQ multiplex PCR assay. The paper's processing steps were these. A statistical classification framework was built to diagnose cytomegalovirus status from the catalog of TCR beta chain sequences. TCRdb mirrors the immuneACCESS table, restricted to in-frame sequences. Some clones are absent from its copies; in checked studies, under half trace to an unresolved V gene, and the reason for the others is unknown. V, J and clone size derive from that table, while D and trimming were established from the DNA sequence. The sample records 250,000 to 350,000 clones, 75% to 90% of which are singletons. The biggest ten clones account for around 0.84% of the sample.

The V and J segments used are TRBV5-6 and TRBJ2-1; 9 of the junction bases match TRBD2. The clonotype was recovered from a woman under 30 in good health and CMV-seronegative. Sequencing was performed on PBMCs. The nucleotide sequence reads TGTGCCAGCAGCTTAGCGGGAGGTGTTGAGCAGTTCTTC. The resulting protein is CASSLAGGVEQFF.